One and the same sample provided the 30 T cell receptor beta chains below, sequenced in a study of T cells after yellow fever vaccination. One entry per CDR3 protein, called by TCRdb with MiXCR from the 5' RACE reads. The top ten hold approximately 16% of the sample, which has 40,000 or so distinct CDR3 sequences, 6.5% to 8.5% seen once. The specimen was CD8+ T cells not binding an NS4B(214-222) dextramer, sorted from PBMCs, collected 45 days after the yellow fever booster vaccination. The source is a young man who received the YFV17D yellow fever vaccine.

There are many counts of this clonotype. DNA for the CDR3: TGTGCCAGCAGCCTTGCGGGTAATACCCTGTTGGATACGCAGTATTTT. This translates into CASSLAGNTLLDTQYF. V gene TRBV7-2 combines with J gene TRBJ2-3, with D perhaps TRBD2 (5 bases). Trimming shortened V by 5 bases and J by 6 bases, and 21 bases separated the two germline ends. The germline gives CDR1 SGHTA, CDR2 FQGNSA. The CDR3 is 16 residues long.

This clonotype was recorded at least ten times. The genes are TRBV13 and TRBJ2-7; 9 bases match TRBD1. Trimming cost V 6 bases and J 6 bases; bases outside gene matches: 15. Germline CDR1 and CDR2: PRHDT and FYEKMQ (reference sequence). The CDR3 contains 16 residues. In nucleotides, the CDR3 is TGTGCCAGCAGTCCTCCCCGGGACAGGGAGAAGAGCGAGCAGTACTTC. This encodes CASSPPRDREKSEQYF.

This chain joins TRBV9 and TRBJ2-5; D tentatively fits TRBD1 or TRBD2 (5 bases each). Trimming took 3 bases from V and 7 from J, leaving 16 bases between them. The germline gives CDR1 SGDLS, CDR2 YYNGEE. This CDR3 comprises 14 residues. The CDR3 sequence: CASSGIEGKGTQYF. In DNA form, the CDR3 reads TGTGCCAGCAGCGGGATCGAGGGGAAGGGGACCCAGTACTTC.

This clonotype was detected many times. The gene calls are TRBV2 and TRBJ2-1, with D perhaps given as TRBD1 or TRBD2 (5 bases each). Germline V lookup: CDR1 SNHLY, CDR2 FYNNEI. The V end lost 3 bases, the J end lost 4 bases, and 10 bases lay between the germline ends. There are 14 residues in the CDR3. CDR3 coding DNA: TGTGCCAGCAGTGATGGTGGGACGTACAATGAGCAGTTCTTC. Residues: CASSDGGTYNEQFF.

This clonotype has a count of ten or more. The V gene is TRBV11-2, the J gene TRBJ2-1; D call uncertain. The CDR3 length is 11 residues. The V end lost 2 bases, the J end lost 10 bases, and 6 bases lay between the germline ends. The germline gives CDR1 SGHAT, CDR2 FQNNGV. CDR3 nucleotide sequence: TGTGCCAGCAGCTTAAATTGGGAGCAGTTCTTC. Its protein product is CASSLNWEQFF.

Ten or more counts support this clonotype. CDR3 DNA sequence: TGCAGTGCCAAACAACTAGCGGGAGATGAGCAGTACTTC. Its translation is CSAKQLAGDEQYF. J is TRBJ2-7 and V is TRBV20-1; 11 positions agree with TRBD2. The CDR3 covers 13 residues. Germline trimming cut 6 bases from V and 7 bases from J; bases unmatched to any gene: 8. Germline V gene data show CDR1 as DFQATT and CDR2 as SNEGSKA (reference sequence).

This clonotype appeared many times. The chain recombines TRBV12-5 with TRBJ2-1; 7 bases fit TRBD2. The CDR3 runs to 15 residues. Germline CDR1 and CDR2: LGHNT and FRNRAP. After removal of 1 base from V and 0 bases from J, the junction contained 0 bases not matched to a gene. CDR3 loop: CASGLGLASYNEQFF. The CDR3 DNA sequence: TGTGCTAGTGGTTTGGGACTAGCCTCCTACAATGAGCAGTTCTTC.

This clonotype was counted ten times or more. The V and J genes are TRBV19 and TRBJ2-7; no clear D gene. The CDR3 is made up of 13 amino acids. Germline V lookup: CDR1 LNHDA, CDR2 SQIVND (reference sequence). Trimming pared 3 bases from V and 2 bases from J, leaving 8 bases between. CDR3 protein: CASSIGRPYEQYF. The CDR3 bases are TGTGCCAGTAGTATCGGCAGACCCTACGAGCAGTACTTC.

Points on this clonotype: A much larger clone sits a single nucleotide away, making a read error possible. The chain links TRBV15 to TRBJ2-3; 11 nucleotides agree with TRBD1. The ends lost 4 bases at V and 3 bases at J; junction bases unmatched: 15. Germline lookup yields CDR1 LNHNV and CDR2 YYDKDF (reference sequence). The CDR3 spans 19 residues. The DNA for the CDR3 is TGTGCCACCAGCACCACCGGGACAGGGGGTGTAACGGCTACAGATACGCAGTATTTT. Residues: CATSTTGTGGVTATDTQYF.

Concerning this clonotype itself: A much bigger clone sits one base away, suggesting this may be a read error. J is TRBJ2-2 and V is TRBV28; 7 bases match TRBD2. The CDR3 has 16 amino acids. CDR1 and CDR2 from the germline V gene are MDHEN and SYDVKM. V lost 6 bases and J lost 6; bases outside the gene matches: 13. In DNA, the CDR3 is TGTGCCAGCAGCCGCACGACTAGCTGGAAGGCCGGGGAGCTGTTTTTT. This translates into CASSRTTSWKAGELFF.

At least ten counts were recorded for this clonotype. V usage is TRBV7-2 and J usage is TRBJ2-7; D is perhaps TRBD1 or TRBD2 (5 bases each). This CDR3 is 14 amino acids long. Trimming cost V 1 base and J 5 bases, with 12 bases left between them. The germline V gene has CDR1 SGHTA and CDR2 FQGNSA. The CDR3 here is CASSLVGTYDEQYF. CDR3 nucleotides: TGTGCCAGCAGCTTAGTGGGGACCTACGACGAGCAGTACTTC. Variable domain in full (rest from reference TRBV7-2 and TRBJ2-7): GAGVSQSPSNKVTEKGKDVELRCDPISGHTALYWYRQSLGQGLEFLIYFQGNSAPDKSGLPSDRFSAERTGGSVSTLTIQRTQQEDSAVYLCASSLVGTYDEQYFGPGTRLTVT.

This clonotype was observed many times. The CDR3 sequence is CASSYSSGVEEQYF. The CDR3 DNA sequence: TGTGCCAGCAGTTACTCGTCGGGAGTTGAAGAGCAGTACTTC. This chain joins TRBV6-5 and TRBJ2-7; weak D call: TRBD2 (6 bases). V was clipped by 0 bases and J by 7 bases, with 13 bases between them. Germline CDR1 and CDR2: MNHEY and SVGAGI. The CDR3 extends over 14 amino acids.

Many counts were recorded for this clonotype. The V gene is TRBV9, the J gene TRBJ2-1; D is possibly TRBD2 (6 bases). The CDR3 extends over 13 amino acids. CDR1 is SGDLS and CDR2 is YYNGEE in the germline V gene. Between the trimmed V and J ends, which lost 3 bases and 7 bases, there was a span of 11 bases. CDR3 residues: CASSETRTNEQFF. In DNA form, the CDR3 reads TGTGCCAGCAGCGAGACTAGAACAAATGAGCAGTTCTTC.

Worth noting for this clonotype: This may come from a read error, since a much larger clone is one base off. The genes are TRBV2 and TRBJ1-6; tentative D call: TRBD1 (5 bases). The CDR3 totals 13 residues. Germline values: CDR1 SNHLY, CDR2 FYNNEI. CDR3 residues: CACSWDENSPLHF. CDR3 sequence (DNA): TGTGCCTGCAGTTGGGACGAGAATTCACCCCTCCACTTT.

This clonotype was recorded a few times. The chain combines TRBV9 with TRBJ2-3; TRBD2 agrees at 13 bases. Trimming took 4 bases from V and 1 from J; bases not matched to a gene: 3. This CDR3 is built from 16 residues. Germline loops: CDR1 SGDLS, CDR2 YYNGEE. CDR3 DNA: TGTGCCAGCAGCCCCGGGACTAGCGGGGGCACAGATACGCAGTATTTT. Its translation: CASSPGTSGGTDTQYF.

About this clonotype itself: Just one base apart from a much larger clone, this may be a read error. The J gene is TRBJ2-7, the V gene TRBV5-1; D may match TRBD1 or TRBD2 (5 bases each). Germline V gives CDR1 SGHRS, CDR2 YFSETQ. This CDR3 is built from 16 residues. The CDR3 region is CASSTKTGTDTYEKYF. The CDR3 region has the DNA TGCGCCAGCAGTACGAAAACCGGGACGGACACCTACGAGAAGTACTTC.

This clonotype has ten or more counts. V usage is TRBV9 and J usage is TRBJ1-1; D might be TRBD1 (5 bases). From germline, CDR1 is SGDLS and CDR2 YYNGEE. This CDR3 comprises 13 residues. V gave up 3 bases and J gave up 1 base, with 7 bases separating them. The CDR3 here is CASSGGWNTEAFF. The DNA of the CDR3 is TGTGCCAGCAGCGGGGGGTGGAACACTGAAGCTTTCTTT.

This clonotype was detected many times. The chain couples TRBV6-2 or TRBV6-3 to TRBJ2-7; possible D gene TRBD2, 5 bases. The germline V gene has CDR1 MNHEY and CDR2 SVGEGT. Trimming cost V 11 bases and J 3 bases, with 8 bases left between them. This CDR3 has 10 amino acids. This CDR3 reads CASGVYEQYF. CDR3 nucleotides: TGTGCCTCCGGGGTCTACGAGCAGTACTTC.

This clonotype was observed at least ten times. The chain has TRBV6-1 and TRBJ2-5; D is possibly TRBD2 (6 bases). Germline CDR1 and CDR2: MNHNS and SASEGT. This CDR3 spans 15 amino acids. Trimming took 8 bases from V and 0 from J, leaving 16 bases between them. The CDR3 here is CASRTGDSYQETQYF. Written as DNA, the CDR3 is TGTGCCAGCCGTACCGGGGACTCGTACCAAGAGACCCAGTACTTC.

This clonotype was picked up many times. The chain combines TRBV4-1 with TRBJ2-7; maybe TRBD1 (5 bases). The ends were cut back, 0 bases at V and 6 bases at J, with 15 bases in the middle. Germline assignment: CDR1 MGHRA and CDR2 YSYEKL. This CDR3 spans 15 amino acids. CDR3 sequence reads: CASSQDPLGVAEQYF. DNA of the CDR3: TGCGCCAGCAGCCAAGATCCTTTAGGGGTTGCCGAGCAGTACTTC.

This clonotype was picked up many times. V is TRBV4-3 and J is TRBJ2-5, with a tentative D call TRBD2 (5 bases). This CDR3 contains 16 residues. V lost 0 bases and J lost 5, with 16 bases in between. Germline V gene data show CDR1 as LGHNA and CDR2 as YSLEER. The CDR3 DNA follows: TGCGCCAGCAGCCAAGAGCCAAGGGTCAGAGGGGAGACCCAGTACTTC. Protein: CASSQEPRVRGETQYF.

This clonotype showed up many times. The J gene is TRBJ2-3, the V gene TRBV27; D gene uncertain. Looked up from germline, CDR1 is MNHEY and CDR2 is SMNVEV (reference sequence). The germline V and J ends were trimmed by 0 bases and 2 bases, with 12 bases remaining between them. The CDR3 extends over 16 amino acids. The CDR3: CASSLSETESTDTQYF. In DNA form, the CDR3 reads TGTGCCAGCAGTTTATCTGAGACGGAGTCCACAGATACGCAGTATTTT.

CDR3 sequence: CASSRDGAYEQYF. DNA for the CDR3: TGTGCCAGCAGCCGGGACGGGGCCTACGAGCAGTACTTC. The chain is built from TRBV4-2 and TRBJ2-7; D could derive from TRBD1 or TRBD2 (5 bases each). This CDR3 is 13 amino acids long. The ends were cut back, 4 bases at V and 2 bases at J, with 9 bases in the middle. CDR1 and CDR2 from the germline V gene are LGHNA and YNFKEQ.

This chain's CDR3 is CASSPSFMNEQFF. The CDR3 DNA reads as TGTGCCAGCAGCCCGAGCTTTATGAATGAGCAGTTCTTC. The chain joins TRBV9 to TRBJ2-1; D not resolved. Germline CDR1 reads SGDLS; CDR2 reads YYNGEE. With 4 bases removed from V and 7 bases from J, the gap between germline ends came to 12 bases. The CDR3 is 13 residues long.

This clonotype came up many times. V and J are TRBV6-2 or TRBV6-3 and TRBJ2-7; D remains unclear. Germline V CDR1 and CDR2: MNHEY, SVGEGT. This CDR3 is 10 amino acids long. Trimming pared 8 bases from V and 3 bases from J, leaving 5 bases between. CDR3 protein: CASANYEQYF. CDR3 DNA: TGTGCCAGCGCTAACTACGAGCAGTACTTC.

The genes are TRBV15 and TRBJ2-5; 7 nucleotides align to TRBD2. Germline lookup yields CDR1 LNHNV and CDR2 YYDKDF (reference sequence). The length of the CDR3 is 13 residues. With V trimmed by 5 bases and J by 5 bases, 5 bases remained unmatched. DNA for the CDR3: TGTGCCACCAGCGGCGGGAGTGGGGAGACCCAGTACTTC. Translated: CATSGGSGETQYF.

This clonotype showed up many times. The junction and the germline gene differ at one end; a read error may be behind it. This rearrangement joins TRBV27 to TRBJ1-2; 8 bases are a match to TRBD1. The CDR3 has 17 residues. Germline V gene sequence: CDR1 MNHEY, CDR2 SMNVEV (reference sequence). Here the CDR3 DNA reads TGTGCCAGCAGCTTATCGCCCTACGGACAGGGAAGCTATGGCTACACCTTC. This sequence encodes CASSLSPYGQGSYGYTF.

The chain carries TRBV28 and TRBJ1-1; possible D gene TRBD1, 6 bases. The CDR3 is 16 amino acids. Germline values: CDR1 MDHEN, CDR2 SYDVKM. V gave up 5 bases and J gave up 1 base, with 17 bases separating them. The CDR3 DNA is TGTGCCAGCAGTACCCCGACAGGACGCTGGAACACTGAAGCTTTCTTT. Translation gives CASSTPTGRWNTEAFF.

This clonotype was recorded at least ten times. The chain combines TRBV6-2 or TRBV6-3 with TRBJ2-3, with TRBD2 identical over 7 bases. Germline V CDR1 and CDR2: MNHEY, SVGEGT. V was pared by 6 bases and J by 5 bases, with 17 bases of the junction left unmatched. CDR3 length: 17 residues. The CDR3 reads CASRGGWEGSTRDTQYF. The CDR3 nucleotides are TGTGCCAGCAGAGGCGGATGGGAGGGCTCTACGAGAGATACGCAGTATTTT.

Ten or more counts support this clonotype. CDR3 in amino acids: CASSAGDQLKGINEQYF. The CDR3 nucleotides read TGTGCCAGCTCTGCGGGGGACCAGCTGAAAGGGATCAACGAGCAGTACTTC. This sequence joins TRBV12-3 or TRBV12-4 and TRBJ2-7, with TRBD2 matching over 7 bases. The CDR3 has 17 residues. The J segment lost 5 bases and the V segment lost 8 bases, leaving 21 bases of the junction unmatched.